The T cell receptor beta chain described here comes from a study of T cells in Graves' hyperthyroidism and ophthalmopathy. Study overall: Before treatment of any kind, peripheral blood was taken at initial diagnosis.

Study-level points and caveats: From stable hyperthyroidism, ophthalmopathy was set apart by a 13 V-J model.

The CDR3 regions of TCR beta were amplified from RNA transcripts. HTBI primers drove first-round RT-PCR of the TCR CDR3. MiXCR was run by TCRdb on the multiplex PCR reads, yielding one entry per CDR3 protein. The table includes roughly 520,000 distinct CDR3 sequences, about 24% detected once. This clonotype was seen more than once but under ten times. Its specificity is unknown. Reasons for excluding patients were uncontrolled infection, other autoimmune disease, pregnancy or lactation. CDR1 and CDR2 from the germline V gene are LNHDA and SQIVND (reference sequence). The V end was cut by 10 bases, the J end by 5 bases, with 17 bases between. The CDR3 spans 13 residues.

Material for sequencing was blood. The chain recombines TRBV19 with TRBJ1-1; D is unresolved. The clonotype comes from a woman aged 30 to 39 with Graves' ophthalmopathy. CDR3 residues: CATGKGLGTEAFF. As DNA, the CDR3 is TGTGCCACTGGGAAGGGTTTGGGGACTGAAGCTTTCTTT.